A single sample gave rise to the 30 T cell receptor beta chains below, sequenced in a study of radiotherapy plus CTLA-4 blockade in lung cancer. Profiled with immunoSEQ multiplex PCR; TCRdb holds only in-frame clones, not every one. The sample records tens of thousands of clones, 79% being singletons. The input for sequencing was peripheral blood, taken from a patient treated with radiotherapy plus ipilimumab. The origin of the receptors is a human donor with non-small cell lung cancer who had a complete response to radiotherapy plus ipilimumab.

The rearrangement joins TRBV7-2 to TRBJ1-2, with 10 bases aligning to TRBD1. CDR3 length: 14 residues. Germline V lookup: CDR1 SGHTA, CDR2 FQGNSA. The trim removed 5 bases at V and 8 bases at J, leaving 8 bases unmatched. CDR3 sequence reads: CASSATGGAAGYTF. DNA of the CDR3: TGTGCCAGCAGCGCGACAGGGGGCGCAGCCGGCTACACCTTC.

The V gene is TRBV9, the J gene TRBJ2-6; possible D gene TRBD2, 6 bases. V was pared by 4 bases and J by 2 bases, with 13 bases between. The germline V gene has CDR1 SGDLS and CDR2 YYNGEE. This CDR3 is 16 amino acids long. The DNA of the CDR3 is TGTGCCAGCAGCCCTCATGGAGGGGCTGGGGCCAACGTCCTGACTTTC. Translated, it gives CASSPHGGAGANVLTF.

The chain employs TRBV18 and TRBJ2-5, with 7 bases aligning to TRBD2. The germline CDR1 and CDR2 sequences are KGHSH and LQKENI. V trimming: 8 bases; J trimming: 5 bases; junction bases outside the gene matches: 11. The CDR3 has 14 residues. In DNA, the CDR3 is TGTGCCAGCCACAAGGGAGGGAGGCCGGAGACCCAGTACTTC. This sequence encodes CASHKGGRPETQYF.

Only one count was recorded for this clone. The genes are TRBV7-2 and TRBJ1-2; D not resolved. Germline assignment: CDR1 SGHTA and CDR2 FQGNSA. The V and J ends lost 2 bases and 0 bases respectively, with 10 bases between them. CDR3 length: 15 residues. Here the CDR3 DNA reads TGTGCCAGCAGCTTAAAGCAGAGTTCTAACTATGGCTACACCTTC. Amino acid sequence: CASSLKQSSNYGYTF.

This sequence joins TRBV18 and TRBJ2-3, with 8 bases aligning to TRBD1. The germline gives CDR1 KGHSH, CDR2 LQKENI. J was trimmed by 5 bases and V by 2 bases; bases with no gene match: 3. CDR3 length equals 14 residues. The CDR3 sequence: CASSPAGGRDTQYF. CDR3 DNA: TGTGCCAGCTCACCAGCAGGGGGCAGAGATACGCAGTATTTT. The whole variable domain, filled in from reference TRBV18 and TRBJ2-3, reads NAGVMQNPRHLVRRRGQEARLRCSPMKGHSHVYWYRQLPEEGLKFMVYLQKENIIDESGMPKERFSAEFPKEGPSILRIQQVVRGDSAAYFCASSPAGGRDTQYFGPGTRLTVL.

This clone was recorded a few times. The chain recombines TRBV10-3 with TRBJ1-4; D remains unclear. This CDR3 is 14 amino acids long. Per germline, CDR1 ENHRY and CDR2 SYGVKD. Trimming stripped 2 bases from V and 5 bases from J, with 9 bases between. Written as DNA, the CDR3 is TGTGCCATCAGTGAGGGCCTTGGGAATGAAAAACTGTTTTTT. This encodes CAISEGLGNEKLFF.

The chain couples TRBV9 to TRBJ1-6, with a possible D match to TRBD1 (6 bases). Trimming removed 4 bases from V and 8 bases from J, with 16 bases in between. Per germline, CDR1 SGDLS and CDR2 YYNGEE. This CDR3 contains 15 residues. The CDR3 DNA reads TGTGCCAGCAGCACATACTCAGGGGCGTATTCACCCCTCCACTTT. Translated: CASSTYSGAYSPLHF.

The CDR3, as DNA: TGCGCCAGCAGCTTGGAATGGCAGACGCACCGAGGGAACACCATATATTTT. Translation: CASSLEWQTHRGNTIYF. The chain has TRBV5-1 and TRBJ1-3; no clear D. CDR1 is SGHRS, CDR2 YFSETQ, per germline. The CDR3 has 17 amino acids. The V end was cut by 0 bases, the J end by 7 bases, with 20 bases between.

The chain links TRBV5-8 to TRBJ2-1; maybe TRBD2 (5 bases). There are 14 residues in the CDR3. The V gene lost 7 bases and the J gene lost 2 bases, with 13 bases spanning the gap. Germline values: CDR1 SGHTS, CDR2 YDEGEE. The CDR3 loop is CASGPGGAYNEQFF. CDR3 sequence (DNA): TGTGCCAGCGGTCCAGGAGGAGCCTACAATGAGCAGTTCTTC.

The chain links TRBV19 to TRBJ1-1; perhaps TRBD1 as D (5 bases). The CDR3 runs 17 residues. V lost 6 bases, J lost 7 bases, and 27 bases lay in between. Germline V gene data show CDR1 as LNHDA and CDR2 as SQIVND (reference sequence). This CDR3 is CASSSAGTYGGAIEAFF. DNA of the CDR3: TGTGCCAGTAGCAGCGCAGGGACCTACGGAGGGGCAATTGAAGCTTTCTTT.

The chain is built from TRBV2 and TRBJ2-7; 12 bases align to TRBD2. V trimming: 7 bases; J trimming: 5 bases; junction bases outside the gene matches: 12. There are 16 residues in the CDR3. The germline gives CDR1 SNHLY, CDR2 FYNNEI. The CDR3 coding sequence is TGTGCCAGCAAAAGTAGACTAGCGGGGGTTTCACACGAGCAGTACTTC. It encodes CASKSRLAGVSHEQYF.

The chain has TRBV6-1 and TRBJ1-1; no clear D. There are 13 residues in the CDR3. V was trimmed by 7 bases and J by 1 base, leaving 10 bases between them. The V gene's germline CDR1 is MNHNS and CDR2 SASEGT. CDR3 DNA sequence: TGTGCCAGCATCCAGTGGGGGAACACTGAAGCTTTCTTT. This sequence encodes CASIQWGNTEAFF.

The rearrangement links TRBV5-1 to TRBJ2-1, with TRBD1 matching over 7 bases. This CDR3 spans 15 amino acids. The germline CDR1 and CDR2 sequences are SGHRS and YFSETQ. Germline trimming cut 3 bases from V and 1 base from J; bases unmatched to any gene: 4. CDR3 nucleotide sequence: TGCGCCAGCAGCTGGTACAGGGGTTCCTACAATGAGCAGTTCTTC. Protein sequence: CASSWYRGSYNEQFF. Together with reference TRBV5-1 and TRBJ2-1, the CDR3 gives the full variable domain: KAGVTQTPRYLIKTRGQQVTLSCSPISGHRSVSWYQQTPGQGLQFLFEYFSETQRNKGNFPGRFSGRQFSNSRSEMNVSTLELGDSALYLCASSWYRGSYNEQFFGPGTRLTVL.

V is TRBV18 and J is TRBJ2-1, with D maybe TRBD2 (6 bases). The germline V and J ends were trimmed by 8 bases and 6 bases, with 14 bases remaining between them. This CDR3 comprises 13 residues. Germline V gene lookup returns CDR1 KGHSH and CDR2 LQKENI. In DNA form, the CDR3 reads TGTGCCAGCCCCCCGGAGGGAGCCAATGAGCAGTTCTTC. Its translation is CASPPEGANEQFF.

The chain couples TRBV6-5 to TRBJ2-1; 8 bases fit TRBD2. Looked up from germline, CDR1 is MNHEY and CDR2 is SVGAGI. The CDR3 runs 15 residues. The trim removed 7 bases at V and 3 bases at J, leaving 8 bases unmatched. In nucleotides, the CDR3 is TGTGCCAGCACTCGATCTGGGACTAGCTACAATGAGCAGTTCTTC. This gives the protein CASTRSGTSYNEQFF.

The genes are TRBV29-1 and TRBJ2-1; TRBD1 agrees at 7 bases. The CDR3 spans 14 residues. The V and J ends lost 7 bases and 0 bases, in that order; junction bases with no gene match: 6. Per germline, CDR1 SQVTM and CDR2 ANQGSEA. CDR3 protein: CSGLGQVSYNEQFF. The CDR3 DNA reads as TGCAGCGGCTTAGGACAGGTCTCCTACAATGAGCAGTTCTTC.

This clone showed up just a few times. The rearrangement joins TRBV19 to TRBJ2-7; D tentatively fits TRBD1 or TRBD2 (5 bases each). Germline CDR1 reads LNHDA; CDR2 reads SQIVND (reference sequence). The germline V and J ends were trimmed by 5 bases and 3 bases, with 14 bases remaining between them. CDR3 length: 14 amino acids. The CDR3 DNA is TGTGCCAGTAGTTTGTGGGGGAAGGGCTACGAGCAGTACTTC. Encoded protein: CASSLWGKGYEQYF.

V usage is TRBV6-5 and J usage is TRBJ1-2; 9 nucleotides align to TRBD1. Germline assignment: CDR1 MNHEY and CDR2 SVGAGI. V was pared by 6 bases and J by 4 bases, with 9 bases of the junction left unmatched. The CDR3 has 15 amino acids. DNA of the CDR3: TGTGCCAGCAGGGGCCTCTCGGGACAGGGCTATGGCTACACCTTC. Its protein product is CASRGLSGQGYGYTF.

The sample holds one count of this clone. The chain couples TRBV7-9 to TRBJ1-5; tentative D call: TRBD1 (5 bases). V lost 5 bases and J lost 1, with 15 bases in between. This CDR3 is built from 16 residues. Germline loops: CDR1 SEHNR, CDR2 FQNEAQ (reference sequence). CDR3 DNA: TGTGCCAGCAGCCCTGCCGCGGGGGTAAGCAATCAGCCCCAGCATTTT. It specifies CASSPAAGVSNQPQHF.

V and J are TRBV28 and TRBJ1-3, with D unresolved. V lost 7 bases and J lost 0, with 16 bases in between. Germline V gene data show CDR1 as MDHEN and CDR2 as SYDVKM. The CDR3 is made up of 16 amino acids. The CDR3 sequence is CASTPAGYLSGNTIYF. The DNA for the CDR3 is TGTGCCAGCACTCCGGCGGGTTATCTCTCTGGAAACACCATATATTTT.

The genes are TRBV7-2 and TRBJ1-1; TRBD1 matches at 7 bases. The CDR3 covers 13 residues. The germline CDR1 and CDR2 sequences are SGHTA and FQGNSA. Trimming took 5 bases from V and 4 from J; bases not matched to a gene: 4. The CDR3 region is CASSATGTTEAFF. The CDR3 nucleotides read TGTGCCAGCAGCGCGACAGGGACCACTGAAGCTTTCTTT.

V usage is TRBV2 and J usage is TRBJ1-2, with a weak D call TRBD1 (6 bases). Trimming took 5 bases from V and 4 from J, leaving 17 bases between them. Germline CDR1 is SNHLY and CDR2 is FYNNEI. The CDR3 sequence is 15 residues long. The CDR3 DNA reads as TGTGCCAGCAGTCGCACAGGGTATGGAAGCTATGGCTACACCTTC. This sequence encodes CASSRTGYGSYGYTF.

This clone has more than one count but fewer than ten. The chain has TRBV7-9 and TRBJ2-5, with 7 positions matching TRBD1. The CDR3 contains 12 residues. The V and J ends lost 5 bases and 7 bases, in that order; junction bases with no gene match: 4. CDR1 SEHNR and CDR2 FQNEAQ come from the germline V gene (reference sequence). Here the CDR3 reads CASSDREGTQYF. The CDR3 nucleotides read TGTGCCAGCAGCGACAGGGAAGGGACCCAGTACTTC. Combining the CDR3 with reference TRBV7-9 and TRBJ2-5 gives the whole variable domain DTGVSQNPRHKITKRGQNVTFRCDPISEHNRLYWYRQTLGQGPEFLTYFQNEAQLEKSRLLSDRFSAERPKGSFSTLEIQRTEQGDSAMYLCASSDREGTQYFGPGTRLLVL.

This chain joins TRBV5-4 and TRBJ1-2; D not certain. The length of the CDR3 is 14 residues. V lost 4 bases and J 0 bases, leaving 10 bases between the germline ends. Germline V gene sequence: CDR1 SGHNT, CDR2 YYREEE (reference sequence). CDR3 coding DNA: TGTGCCAGCAGCGGAAGGGAAGCTAACTATGGCTACACCTTC. It is translated as CASSGREANYGYTF.

V usage is TRBV18 and J usage is TRBJ1-4; no firm D call. The CDR3 is made up of 13 amino acids. Deletions cut 5 bases from V and 8 bases from J, with 12 bases between. Germline CDR1 KGHSH, CDR2 LQKENI. The CDR3 region has the DNA TGTGCCAGCTCATTCTCGAAGGTGGAAAAACTGTTTTTT. This gives the protein CASSFSKVEKLFF.

V usage is TRBV19 and J usage is TRBJ1-3; D might be TRBD1 (5 bases). The CDR3 contains 16 residues. V was trimmed by 3 bases and J by 2 bases, leaving 14 bases between them. The germline CDR1 and CDR2 sequences are LNHDA and SQIVND (reference sequence). The DNA for the CDR3 is TGTGCCAGTAGTATCGTCTGGGGCGGACCTGGAAACACCATATATTTT. It yields the protein CASSIVWGGPGNTIYF.

The rearrangement joins TRBV2 to TRBJ2-1; no definite D call. This CDR3 is built from 14 residues. Trimming stripped 3 bases from V and 10 bases from J, with 16 bases between. Germline V gene sequence: CDR1 SNHLY, CDR2 FYNNEI. The CDR3 sequence is CASSELVDRKEQFF. The CDR3 nucleotides read TGTGCCAGCAGTGAGCTAGTGGATCGCAAAGAGCAGTTCTTC.

The gene calls are TRBV28 and TRBJ1-2; D unresolved. This CDR3 is 12 amino acids long. Germline CDR1 and CDR2: MDHEN and SYDVKM. Trimming pared 2 bases from V and 4 bases from J, leaving 5 bases between. The CDR3 sequence: CASSLQPYGYTF. CDR3 bases: TGTGCCAGCAGTTTACAACCCTATGGCTACACCTTC.

V is TRBV18 and J is TRBJ2-1; 7 positions match TRBD2. The CDR3 runs 16 residues. Germline V gene lookup returns CDR1 KGHSH and CDR2 LQKENI. Trimming took 0 bases from V and 7 from J; bases not matched to a gene: 9. CDR3 coding DNA: TGTGCCAGCTCACCACCATCGGGGAGGGCCGGTAATGAGCAGTTCTTC. This codes for CASSPPSGRAGNEQFF.

The DNA for the CDR3 is TGTGCTAGTGGCGACCCTGGGAGGACTAGCTTCGCAATGGTGGGCAATGAGCAGTTCTTC. This sequence encodes CASGDPGRTSFAMVGNEQFF. The chain uses TRBV12-5 and TRBJ2-1, with TRBD2 matching over 8 bases. The trim removed 6 bases at V and 6 bases at J, leaving 25 bases unmatched. The CDR3 runs to 20 residues. Germline CDR1 and CDR2: LGHNT and FRNRAP.